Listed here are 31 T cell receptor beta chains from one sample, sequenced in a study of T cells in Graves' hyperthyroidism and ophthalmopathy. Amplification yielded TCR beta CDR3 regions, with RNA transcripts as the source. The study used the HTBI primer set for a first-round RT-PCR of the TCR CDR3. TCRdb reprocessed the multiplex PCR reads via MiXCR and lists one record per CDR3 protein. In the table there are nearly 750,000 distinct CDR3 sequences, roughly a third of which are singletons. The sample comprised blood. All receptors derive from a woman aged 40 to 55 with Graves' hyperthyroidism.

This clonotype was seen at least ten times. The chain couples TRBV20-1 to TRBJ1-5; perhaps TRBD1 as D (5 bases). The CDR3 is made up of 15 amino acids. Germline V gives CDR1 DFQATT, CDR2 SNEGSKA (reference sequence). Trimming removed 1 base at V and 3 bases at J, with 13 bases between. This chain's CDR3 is CSARGGAGLNQPQHF. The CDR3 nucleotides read TGCAGTGCTAGAGGAGGTGCGGGGCTCAATCAGCCCCAGCATTTT.

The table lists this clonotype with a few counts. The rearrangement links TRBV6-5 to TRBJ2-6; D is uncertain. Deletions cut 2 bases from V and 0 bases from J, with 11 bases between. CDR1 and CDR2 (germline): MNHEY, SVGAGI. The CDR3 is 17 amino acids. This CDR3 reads CASSYTVRRSGANVLTF. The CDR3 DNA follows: TGTGCCAGCAGTTACACTGTGAGGCGCTCTGGGGCCAACGTCCTGACTTTC.

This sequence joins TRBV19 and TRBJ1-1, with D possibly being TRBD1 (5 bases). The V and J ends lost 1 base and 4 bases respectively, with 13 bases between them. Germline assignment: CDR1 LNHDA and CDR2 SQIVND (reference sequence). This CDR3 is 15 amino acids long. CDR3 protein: CASSIVGPRGTEAFF. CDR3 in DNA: TGTGCCAGTAGTATAGTGGGACCCCGGGGCACTGAAGCTTTCTTT. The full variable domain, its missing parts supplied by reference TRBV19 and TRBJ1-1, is DGGITQSPKYLFRKEGQNVTLSCEQNLNHDAMYWYRQDPGQGLRLIYYSQIVNDFQKGDIAEGYSVSREKKESFPLTVTSAQKNPTAFYLCASSIVGPRGTEAFFGQGTRLTVV.

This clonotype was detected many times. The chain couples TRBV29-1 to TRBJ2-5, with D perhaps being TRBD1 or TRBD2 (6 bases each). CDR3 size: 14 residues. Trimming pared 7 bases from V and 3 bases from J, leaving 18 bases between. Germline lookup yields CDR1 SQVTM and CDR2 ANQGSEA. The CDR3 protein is CSALGAASEETQYF. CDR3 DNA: TGCAGCGCCCTGGGGGCGGCTAGCGAAGAGACCCAGTACTTC. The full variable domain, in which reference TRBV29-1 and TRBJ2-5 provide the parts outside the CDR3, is SAVISQKPSRDICQRGTSLTIQCQVDSQVTMMFWYRQQPGQSLTLIATANQGSEATYESGFVIDKFPISRPNLTFSTLTVSNMSPEDSSIYLCSALGAASEETQYFGPGTRLLVL.

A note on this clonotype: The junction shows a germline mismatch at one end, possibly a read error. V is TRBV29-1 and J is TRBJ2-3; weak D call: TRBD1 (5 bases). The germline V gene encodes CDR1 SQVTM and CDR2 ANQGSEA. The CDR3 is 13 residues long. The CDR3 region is CSVEGQYTGTQYF. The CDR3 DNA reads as TGCAGCGTTGAAGGCCAGTACACAGGTACGCAGTATTTT.

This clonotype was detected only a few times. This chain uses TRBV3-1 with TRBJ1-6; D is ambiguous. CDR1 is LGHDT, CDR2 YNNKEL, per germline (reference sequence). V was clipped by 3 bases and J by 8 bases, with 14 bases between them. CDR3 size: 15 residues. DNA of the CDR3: TGTGCCAGCAGCCATTTCGGGGAAGCTGATTCACCCCTCCACTTT. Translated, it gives CASSHFGEADSPLHF.

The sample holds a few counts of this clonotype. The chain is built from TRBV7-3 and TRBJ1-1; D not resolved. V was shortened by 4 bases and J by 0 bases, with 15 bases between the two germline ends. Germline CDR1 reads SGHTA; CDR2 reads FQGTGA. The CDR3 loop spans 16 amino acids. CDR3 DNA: TGTGCCAGCAGCTCTTTAAGCTTTTCCATGAACACTGAAGCTTTCTTT. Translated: CASSSLSFSMNTEAFF.

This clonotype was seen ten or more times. CDR3 nucleotides: TGTGCCAGCGGCTCCCCGAGCCAAGAGACCCAGTACTTC. Its translation is CASGSPSQETQYF. This rearrangement joins TRBV9 to TRBJ2-5; no clear D gene. Trimming took off 7 bases at V and 1 base at J, with 11 bases between the two ends. CDR1 and CDR2 (germline): SGDLS, YYNGEE. The CDR3 length is 13 residues.

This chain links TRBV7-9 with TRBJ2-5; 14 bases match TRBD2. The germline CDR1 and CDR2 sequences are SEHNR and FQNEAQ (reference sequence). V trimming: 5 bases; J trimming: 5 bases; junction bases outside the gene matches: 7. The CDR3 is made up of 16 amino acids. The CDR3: CASSPRLAGGPETQYF. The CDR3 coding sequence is TGTGCCAGCAGCCCCCGACTAGCGGGAGGGCCGGAGACCCAGTACTTC.

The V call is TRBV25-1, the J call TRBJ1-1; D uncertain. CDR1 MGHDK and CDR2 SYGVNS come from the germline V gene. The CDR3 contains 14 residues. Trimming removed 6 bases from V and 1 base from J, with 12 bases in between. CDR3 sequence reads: CASRRRMGNTEAFF. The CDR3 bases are TGTGCCAGCAGACGAAGAATGGGGAACACTGAAGCTTTCTTT.

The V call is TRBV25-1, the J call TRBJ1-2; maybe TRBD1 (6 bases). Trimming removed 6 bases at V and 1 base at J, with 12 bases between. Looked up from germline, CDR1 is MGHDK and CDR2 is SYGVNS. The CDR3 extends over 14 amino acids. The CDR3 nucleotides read TGTGCCAGCAGCCCATACAGGGATAACTATGGCTACACCTTC. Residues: CASSPYRDNYGYTF.

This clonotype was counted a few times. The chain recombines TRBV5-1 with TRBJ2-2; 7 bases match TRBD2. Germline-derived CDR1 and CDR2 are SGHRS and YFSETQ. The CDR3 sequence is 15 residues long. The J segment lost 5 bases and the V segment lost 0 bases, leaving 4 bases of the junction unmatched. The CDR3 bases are TGCGCCAGCAGCTTGGGGCTAGCGGAGACCGGGGAGCTGTTTTTT. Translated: CASSLGLAETGELFF.

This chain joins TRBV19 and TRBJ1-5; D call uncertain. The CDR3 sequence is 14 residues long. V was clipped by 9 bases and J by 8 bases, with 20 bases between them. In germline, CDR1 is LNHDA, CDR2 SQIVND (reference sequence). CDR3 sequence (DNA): TGTGCCAGCTCACCTGGGGAAGGAACCGAGCCCCAGCATTTT. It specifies CASSPGEGTEPQHF.

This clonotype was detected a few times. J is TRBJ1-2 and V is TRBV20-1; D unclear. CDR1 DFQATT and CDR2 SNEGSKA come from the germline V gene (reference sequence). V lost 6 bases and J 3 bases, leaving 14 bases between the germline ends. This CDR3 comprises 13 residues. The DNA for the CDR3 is TGCAGTGCCCCGACTTTCGGGGACTATGGCTACACCTTC. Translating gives CSAPTFGDYGYTF.

This CDR3 is CATRLGTRSYEQYF. As DNA, the CDR3 is TGTGCCACCCGACTCGGGACCCGCTCCTACGAGCAGTACTTC. The chain carries TRBV25-1 and TRBJ2-7; either TRBD1 or TRBD2 may supply D (5 bases each). V lost 10 bases and J lost 0, with 16 bases in between. Germline V gene data show CDR1 as MGHDK and CDR2 as SYGVNS. The CDR3 contains 14 residues.

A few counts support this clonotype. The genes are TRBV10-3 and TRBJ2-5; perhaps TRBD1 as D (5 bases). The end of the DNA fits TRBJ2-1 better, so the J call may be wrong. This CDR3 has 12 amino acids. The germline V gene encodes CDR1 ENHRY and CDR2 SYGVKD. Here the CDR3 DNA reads TGTGCCATCTCCCCTCCACAGGCTGAGCAGTTCTTC. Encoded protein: CAISPPQAEQFF.

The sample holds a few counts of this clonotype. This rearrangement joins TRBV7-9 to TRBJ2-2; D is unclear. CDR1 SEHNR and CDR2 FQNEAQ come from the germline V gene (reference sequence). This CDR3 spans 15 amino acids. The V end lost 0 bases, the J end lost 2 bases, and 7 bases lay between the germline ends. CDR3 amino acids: CASSLAWANTGELFF. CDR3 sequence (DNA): TGTGCCAGCAGCTTAGCTTGGGCCAACACCGGGGAGCTGTTTTTT.

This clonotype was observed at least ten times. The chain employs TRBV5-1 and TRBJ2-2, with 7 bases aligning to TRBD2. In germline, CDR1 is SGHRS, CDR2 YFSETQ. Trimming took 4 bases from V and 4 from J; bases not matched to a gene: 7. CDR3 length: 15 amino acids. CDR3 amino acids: CASSPGSGGTGELFF. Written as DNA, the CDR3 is TGCGCCAGCAGCCCAGGGTCGGGAGGCACCGGGGAGCTGTTTTTT.

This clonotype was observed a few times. The CDR3 DNA follows: TGTGCCAGCAGTTTTTCTCCCGGGTCCGGGGACTACGAGCAGTACTTC. Translating gives CASSFSPGSGDYEQYF. This chain connects TRBV7-3 to TRBJ2-7; D might be TRBD2 (5 bases). The CDR3 is 16 amino acids. V was shortened by 6 bases and J by 3 bases, with 21 bases between the two germline ends. Germline V gene lookup returns CDR1 SGHTA and CDR2 FQGTGA. The full variable domain, in which reference TRBV7-3 and TRBJ2-7 provide the parts outside the CDR3, is GAGVSQTPSNKVTEKGKYVELRCDPISGHTALYWYRQSLGQGPEFLIYFQGTGAADDSGLPNDRFFAVRPEGSVSTLKIQRTERGDSAVYLCASSFSPGSGDYEQYFGPGTRLTVT.

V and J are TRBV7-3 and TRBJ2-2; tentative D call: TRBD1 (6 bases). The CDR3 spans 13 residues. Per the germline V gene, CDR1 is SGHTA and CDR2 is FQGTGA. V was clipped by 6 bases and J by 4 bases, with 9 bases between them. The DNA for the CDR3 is TGTGCCAGCAGGGCAGGGGCCACCGGGGAGCTGTTTTTT. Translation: CASRAGATGELFF.

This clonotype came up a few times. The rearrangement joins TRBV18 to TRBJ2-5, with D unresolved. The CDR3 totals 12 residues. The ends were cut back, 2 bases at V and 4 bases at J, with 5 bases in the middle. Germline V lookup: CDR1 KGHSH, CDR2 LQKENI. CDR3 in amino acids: CASSPASETQYF. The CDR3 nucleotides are TGTGCCAGCTCACCAGCATCAGAGACCCAGTACTTC.

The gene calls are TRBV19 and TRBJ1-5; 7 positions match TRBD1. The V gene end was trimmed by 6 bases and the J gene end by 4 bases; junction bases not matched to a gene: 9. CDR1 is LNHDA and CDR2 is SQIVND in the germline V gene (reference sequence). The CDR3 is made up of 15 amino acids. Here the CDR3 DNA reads TGTGCCAGTAGACGCACAGGGGACCAAAATCAGCCCCAGCATTTT. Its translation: CASRRTGDQNQPQHF.

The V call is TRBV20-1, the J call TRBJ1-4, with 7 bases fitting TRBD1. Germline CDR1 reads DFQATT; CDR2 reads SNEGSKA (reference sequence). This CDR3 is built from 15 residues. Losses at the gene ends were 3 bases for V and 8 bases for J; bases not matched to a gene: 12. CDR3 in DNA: TGCAGTGCTAGCGGTCGTATAGGGGGCAGAGAAAAACTGTTTTTT. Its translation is CSASGRIGGREKLFF.

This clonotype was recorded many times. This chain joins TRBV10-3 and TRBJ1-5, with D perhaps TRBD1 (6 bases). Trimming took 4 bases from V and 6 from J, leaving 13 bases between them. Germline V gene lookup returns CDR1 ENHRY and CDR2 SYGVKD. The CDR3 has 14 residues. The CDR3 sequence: CAISANRDAQPQHF. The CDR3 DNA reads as TGTGCCATCAGTGCGAACAGGGACGCTCAGCCCCAGCATTTT.

DNA of the CDR3: TGTGCCATCACCAACGGGGTCTCTGAAGCTTTCTTT. This encodes CAITNGVSEAFF. The chain recombines TRBV10-3 with TRBJ1-1; no clear D. Trimming left V 7 bases short and J 6 bases short, with 12 bases between. Germline V gene sequence: CDR1 ENHRY, CDR2 SYGVKD. The CDR3 spans 12 residues.

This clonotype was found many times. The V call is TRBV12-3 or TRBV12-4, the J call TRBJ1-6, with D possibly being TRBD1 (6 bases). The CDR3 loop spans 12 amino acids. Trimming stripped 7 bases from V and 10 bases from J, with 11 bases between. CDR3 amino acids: CASTRTDSPLHF. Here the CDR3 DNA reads TGTGCCAGCACCCGGACAGACTCACCCCTCCACTTT.

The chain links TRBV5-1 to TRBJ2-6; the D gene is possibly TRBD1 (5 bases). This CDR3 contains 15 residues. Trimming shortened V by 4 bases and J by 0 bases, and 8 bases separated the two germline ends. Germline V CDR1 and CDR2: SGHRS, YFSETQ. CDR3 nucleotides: TGCGCCAGCAGCCTGGACACCTCTGGGGCCAACGTCCTGACTTTC. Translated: CASSLDTSGANVLTF.

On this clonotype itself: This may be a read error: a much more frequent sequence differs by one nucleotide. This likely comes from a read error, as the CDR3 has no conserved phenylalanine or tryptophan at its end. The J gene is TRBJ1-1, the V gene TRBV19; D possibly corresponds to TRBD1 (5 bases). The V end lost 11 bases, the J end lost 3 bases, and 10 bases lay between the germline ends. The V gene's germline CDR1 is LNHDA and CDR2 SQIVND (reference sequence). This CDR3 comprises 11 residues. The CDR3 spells CAGTTDTEAFS. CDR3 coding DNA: TGTGCCGGAACGACAGACACTGAAGCTTTCTCT.

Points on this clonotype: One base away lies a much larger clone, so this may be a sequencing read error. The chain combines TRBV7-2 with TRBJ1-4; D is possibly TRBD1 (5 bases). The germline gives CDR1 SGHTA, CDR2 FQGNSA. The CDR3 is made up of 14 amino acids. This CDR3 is CAGSPGLTNEKLFF. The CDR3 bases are TGTGCCGGCAGCCCGGGGCTGACTAATGAAAAACTGTTTTTT.

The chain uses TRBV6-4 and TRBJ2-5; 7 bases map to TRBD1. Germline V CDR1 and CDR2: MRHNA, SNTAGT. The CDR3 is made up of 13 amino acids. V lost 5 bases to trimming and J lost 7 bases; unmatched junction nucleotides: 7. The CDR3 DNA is TGTGCCAGCAGTTACGCCCGGACAGGGACCCAGTACTTC. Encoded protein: CASSYARTGTQYF.

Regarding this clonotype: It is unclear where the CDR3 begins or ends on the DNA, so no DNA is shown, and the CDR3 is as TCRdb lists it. CDR3 sequence: CAITSGQGSCFF. The rearrangement joins TRBV10-3 to TRBJ2-2. The CDR3 spans 12 amino acids, including both terminal residues. The germline CDR1 and CDR2 sequences are ENHRY and SYGVKD.